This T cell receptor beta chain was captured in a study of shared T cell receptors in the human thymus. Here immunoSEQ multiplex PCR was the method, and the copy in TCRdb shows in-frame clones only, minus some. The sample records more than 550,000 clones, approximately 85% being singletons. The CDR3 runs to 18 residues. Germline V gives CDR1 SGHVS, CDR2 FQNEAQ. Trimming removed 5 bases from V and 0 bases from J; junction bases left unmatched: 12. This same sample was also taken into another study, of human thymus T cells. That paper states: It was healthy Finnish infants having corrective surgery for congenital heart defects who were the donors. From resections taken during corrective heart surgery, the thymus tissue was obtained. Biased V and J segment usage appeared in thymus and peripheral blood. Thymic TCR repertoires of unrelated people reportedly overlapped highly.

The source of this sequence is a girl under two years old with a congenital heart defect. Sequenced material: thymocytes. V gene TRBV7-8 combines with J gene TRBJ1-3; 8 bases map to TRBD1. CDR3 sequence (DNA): TGTGCCAGCAGCCCAAGGAGAGGACAGGGCACCTCTGGAAACACCATATATTTT. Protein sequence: CASSPRRGQGTSGNTIYF.